The entry below gives a single T cell receptor beta chain sequence along with its context. Its antigen is unidentified. Different DNA sequences within this sample yield the same CDR3. The CDR3 loop spans 13 amino acids. Germline V gene sequence: CDR1 MNHEY, CDR2 SVGAGI. V dropped 0 bases and J dropped 3 bases, with 6 bases sitting between them. The source of the sample is a study of shared clonotypes between healthy human individuals. It was 150 to 250 ng DNA, 31,000 or so T cell genomes, that sorted-subset replicate PCRs used. The table came from immunoSEQ multiplex PCR; TCRdb's copy has only in-frame clones and leaves some out. The sample includes more than 1 million clones, approximately 80% of them seen just once. Study results and caveats: Shared clonotypes: approximately 4.5% naive CD4, around 3.5% naive CD8, over 2% memory CD4, 0.35% to 0.5% memory CD8.

The V call is TRBV6-5, the J call TRBJ2-7; D gene ambiguous. The sequence came from a man between 18 and 35 years old in good health. Some clones in this sample may be carry-over from other donors' samples. Specimen: memory CD4+ T cells from PBMCs. Sample subset: CD45RA-negative fraction. The CDR3 coding sequence is TGTGCCAGCAGTTACTCGAGGAGCTACGAGCAGTACTTC. Translated: CASSYSRSYEQYF.